This TCR beta chain was recovered during a study of shared clonotypes between healthy human individuals. In the sorted-subset replicate PCRs, 200 ng DNA, tens of thousands of T cell genomes, was used. Assay used: immunoSEQ multiplex PCR; TCRdb lists only in-frame clones, some missing. The table lists approximately 2,000,000 clones, approximately 90% of them singletons. To note about this clone: The antigen is not known.

Study-level findings and limits: Sequencing of the sorted subsets was shown by rarefaction to be incomplete despite large depth. Measured sharing among donors was expected to vary with sequencing depth. Against clonotypes common to all four donors, non-shared ones had lower generation probabilities.

The receptor was isolated from a man between 18 and 35 years old in good health. Some clones in this sample may be carry-over from other donors' samples. The sample consisted of naive CD4+ T cells from PBMCs. The subset denotes: CD45RA+ positively selected.

CDR3 loop: CSVEGLGQETQYF. The CDR3 coding sequence is TGCAGCGTTGAAGGGTTAGGACAAGAGACCCAGTACTTC. This chain uses TRBV29-1 with TRBJ2-5; no firm D call. V dropped 1 base and J dropped 2 bases, with 8 bases sitting between them. CDR3 size: 13 residues. Germline CDR1 SQVTM, CDR2 ANQGSEA.